This TCR beta chain was documented in a study of regulatory T cells in long-lasting Graves disease. Overall study context: Persistence in Graves' disease denoted antithyroid drug use beyond 5 years alongside positive TSH receptor antibodies. Study results and limitations: Patients whose Graves' disease persisted exhibited lower TCR diversity than those newly diagnosed.

As for time point: persistent/refractory GD, antithyroid drugs over 5 years with positive TRAb. The TCR library was made from RNA extracted from PBMCs. This CDR3 comprises 14 residues. With 7 bases removed from V and 3 bases from J, the gap between germline ends came to 12 bases. Concerning this clonotype itself: Its cognate antigen is unknown.

Investigators prepared the TCR beta libraries by applying iRepertoire HTBI primers and Arm-PCR of CDR3 regions. MiXCR was run by TCRdb on the multiplex PCR reads, yielding one entry per CDR3 protein. The table includes roughly 450,000 distinct CDR3 sequences, 20% to 25% detected once. Source: peripheral blood mononuclear cells (PBMCs), taken when the disease was refractory, from a patient treated with antithyroid drugs. The TCR was taken from a female donor with Graves disease. The chain carries TRBV12-3 or TRBV12-4 and TRBJ2-2; D ambiguous. CDR3 sequence (DNA): TGTGCCAGCAATTTTGCATCCTACACCGGGGAGCTGTTTTTT. The encoded protein is CASNFASYTGELFF.